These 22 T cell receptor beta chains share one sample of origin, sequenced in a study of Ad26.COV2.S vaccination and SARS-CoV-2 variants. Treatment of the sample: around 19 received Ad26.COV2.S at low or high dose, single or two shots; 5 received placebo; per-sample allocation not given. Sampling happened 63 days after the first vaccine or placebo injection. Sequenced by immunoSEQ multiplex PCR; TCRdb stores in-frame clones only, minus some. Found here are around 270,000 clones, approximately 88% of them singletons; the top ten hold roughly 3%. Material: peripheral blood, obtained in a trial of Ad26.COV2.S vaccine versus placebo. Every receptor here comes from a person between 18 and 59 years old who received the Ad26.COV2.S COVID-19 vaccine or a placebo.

For the CDR3, the DNA is TGCAGTGCTAGTAGTAGCGGGGGGCTGAACACCGGGGAGCTGTTTTTT. This codes for CSASSSGGLNTGELFF. This rearrangement joins TRBV20-1 to TRBJ2-2, with 10 bases that match TRBD2. V was pared by 3 bases and J by 1 base, with 5 bases of the junction left unmatched. This CDR3 spans 16 amino acids. The germline V gene encodes CDR1 DFQATT and CDR2 SNEGSKA (reference sequence).

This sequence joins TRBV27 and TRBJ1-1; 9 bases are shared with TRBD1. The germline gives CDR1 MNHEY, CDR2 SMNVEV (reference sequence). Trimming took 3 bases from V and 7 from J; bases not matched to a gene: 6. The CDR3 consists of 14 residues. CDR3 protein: CASSFSQGALEAFF. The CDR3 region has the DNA TGTGCCAGCAGTTTCTCACAGGGGGCACTTGAAGCTTTCTTT.

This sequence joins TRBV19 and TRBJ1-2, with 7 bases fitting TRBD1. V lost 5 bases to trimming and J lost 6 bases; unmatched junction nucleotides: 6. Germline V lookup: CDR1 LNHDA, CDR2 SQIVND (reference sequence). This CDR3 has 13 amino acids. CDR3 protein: CASSVTGTHGYTF. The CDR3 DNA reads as TGTGCCAGTAGTGTGACAGGGACGCATGGCTACACCTTC.

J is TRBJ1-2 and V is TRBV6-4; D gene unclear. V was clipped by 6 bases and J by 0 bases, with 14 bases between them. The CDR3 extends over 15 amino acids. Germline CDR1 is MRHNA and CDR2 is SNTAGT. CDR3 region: CASRPGWRSNYGYTF. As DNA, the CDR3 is TGTGCCAGCAGACCCGGCTGGCGATCTAACTATGGCTACACCTTC.

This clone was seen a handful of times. CDR3 sequence reads: CASSLMETQYF. In DNA form, the CDR3 reads TGTGCCAGCAGCTTGATGGAGACCCAGTACTTC. The chain carries TRBV3-1 (or the pseudogene TRBV3-2) and TRBJ2-5; D gene uncertain. This CDR3 spans 11 amino acids. The germline V gene has CDR1 LGHDT and CDR2 YNNKEL (reference sequence). V was clipped by 5 bases and J by 5 bases, with 6 bases between them.

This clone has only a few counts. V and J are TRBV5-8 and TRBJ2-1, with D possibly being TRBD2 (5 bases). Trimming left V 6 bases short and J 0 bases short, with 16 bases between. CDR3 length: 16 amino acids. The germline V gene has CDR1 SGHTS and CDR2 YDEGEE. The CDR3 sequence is CASNLASPSSYNEQFF. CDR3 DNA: TGTGCCAGCAATCTGGCTAGCCCAAGCTCCTACAATGAGCAGTTCTTC.

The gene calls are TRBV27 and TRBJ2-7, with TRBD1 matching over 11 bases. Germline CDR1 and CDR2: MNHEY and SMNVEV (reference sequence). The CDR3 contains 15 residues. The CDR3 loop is CASRRGGQGAYKQYV. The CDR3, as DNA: TGTGCCAGCAGGAGGGGCGGACAGGGGGCCTACAAGCAGTACGTC.

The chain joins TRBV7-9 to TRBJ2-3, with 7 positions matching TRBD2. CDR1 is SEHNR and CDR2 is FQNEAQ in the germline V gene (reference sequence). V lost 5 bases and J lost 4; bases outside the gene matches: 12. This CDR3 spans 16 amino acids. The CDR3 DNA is TGTGCCAGCAGCCAGGTGCGCGGGAGCGGGGCAGATACGCAGTATTTT. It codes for CASSQVRGSGADTQYF.

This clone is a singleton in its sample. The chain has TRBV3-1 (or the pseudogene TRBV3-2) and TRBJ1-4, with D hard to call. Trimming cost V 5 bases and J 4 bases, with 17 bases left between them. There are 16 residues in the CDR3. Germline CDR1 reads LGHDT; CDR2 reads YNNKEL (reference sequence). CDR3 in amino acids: CASSVNSGFHNEKLFF. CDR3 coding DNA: TGTGCCAGCAGCGTAAACTCCGGGTTCCATAATGAAAAACTGTTTTTT.

CDR3 loop: CASSPRDSAWGSNQPQHF. CDR3 in DNA: TGTGCCAGCAGCCCTCGGGACAGTGCCTGGGGGAGCAATCAGCCCCAGCATTTT. V is TRBV7-9 and J is TRBJ1-5, with 7 bases fitting TRBD1. This CDR3 is 18 amino acids long. Trimming took 5 bases from V and 1 from J; bases not matched to a gene: 14. Germline CDR1 and CDR2: SEHNR and FQNEAQ (reference sequence).

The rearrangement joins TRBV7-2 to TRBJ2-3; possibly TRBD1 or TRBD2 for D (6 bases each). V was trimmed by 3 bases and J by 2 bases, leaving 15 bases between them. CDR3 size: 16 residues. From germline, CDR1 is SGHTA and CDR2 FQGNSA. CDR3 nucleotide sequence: TGTGCCAGCAGCTTTGGTTCAGGGGAGGTCACAGATACGCAGTATTTT. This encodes CASSFGSGEVTDTQYF. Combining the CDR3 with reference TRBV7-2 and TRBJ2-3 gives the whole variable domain GAGVSQSPSNKVTEKGKDVELRCDPISGHTALYWYRQSLGQGLEFLIYFQGNSAPDKSGLPSDRFSAERTGGSVSTLTIQRTQQEDSAVYLCASSFGSGEVTDTQYFGPGTRLTVL.

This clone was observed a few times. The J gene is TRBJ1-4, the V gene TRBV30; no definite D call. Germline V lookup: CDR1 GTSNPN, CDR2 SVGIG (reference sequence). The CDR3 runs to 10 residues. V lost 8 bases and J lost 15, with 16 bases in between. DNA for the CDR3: TGTGCCGTGGAGGGTGAGGAGTTGTTTTTT. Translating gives CAVEGEELFF.

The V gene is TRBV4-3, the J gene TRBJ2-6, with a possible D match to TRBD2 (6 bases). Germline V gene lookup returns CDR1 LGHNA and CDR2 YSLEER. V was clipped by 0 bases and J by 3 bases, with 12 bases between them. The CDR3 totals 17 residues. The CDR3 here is CASSQEGEARGANVLTF. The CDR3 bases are TGCGCCAGCAGCCAAGAAGGGGAGGCGCGTGGGGCCAACGTCCTGACTTTC.

The CDR3 sequence: CASSLTPIGKADTQYF. In DNA, the CDR3 is TGTGCCAGCAGCTTAACCCCGATAGGGAAGGCAGATACGCAGTATTTT. This sequence joins TRBV7-2 and TRBJ2-3; the D is unclear. CDR3 length: 16 residues. The germline CDR1 and CDR2 sequences are SGHTA and FQGNSA. The V and J ends lost 2 bases and 4 bases respectively, with 16 bases between them.

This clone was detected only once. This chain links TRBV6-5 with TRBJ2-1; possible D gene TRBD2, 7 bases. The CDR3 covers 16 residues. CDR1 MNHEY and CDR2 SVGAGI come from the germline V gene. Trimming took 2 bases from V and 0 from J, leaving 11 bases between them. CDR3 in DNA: TGTGCCAGCAGTTACGGGGGGGCCAGCTCCTACAATGAGCAGTTCTTC. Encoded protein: CASSYGGASSYNEQFF.

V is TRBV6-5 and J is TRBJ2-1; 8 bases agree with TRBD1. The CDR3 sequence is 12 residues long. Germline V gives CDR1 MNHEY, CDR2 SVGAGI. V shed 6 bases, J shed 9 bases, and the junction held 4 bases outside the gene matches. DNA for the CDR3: TGTGCCAGCAGGAGCACAGGGGGTGAGCAGTTCTTC. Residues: CASRSTGGEQFF.

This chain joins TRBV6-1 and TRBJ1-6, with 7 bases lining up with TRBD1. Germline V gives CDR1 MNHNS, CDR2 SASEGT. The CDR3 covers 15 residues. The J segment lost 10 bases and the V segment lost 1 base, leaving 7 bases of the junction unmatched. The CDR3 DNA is TGTGCCAGCAGTGAAGGGTGGACAGGCGACTCACCCCTCCACTTT. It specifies CASSEGWTGDSPLHF.

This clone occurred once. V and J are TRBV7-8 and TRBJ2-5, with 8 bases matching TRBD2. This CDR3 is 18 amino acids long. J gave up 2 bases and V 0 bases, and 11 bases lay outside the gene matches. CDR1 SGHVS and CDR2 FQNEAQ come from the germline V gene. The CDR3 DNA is TGTGCCAGCAGCTTAGCGGGGGCTAGCGGGTACATGCAAGAGACCCAGTACTTC. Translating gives CASSLAGASGYMQETQYF.

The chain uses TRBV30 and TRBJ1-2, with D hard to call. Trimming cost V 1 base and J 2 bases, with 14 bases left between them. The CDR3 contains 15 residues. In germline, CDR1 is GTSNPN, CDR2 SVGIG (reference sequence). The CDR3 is CAWSGMNRRNYGYTF. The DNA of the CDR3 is TGTGCCTGGAGTGGAATGAACAGAAGAAACTATGGCTACACCTTC.

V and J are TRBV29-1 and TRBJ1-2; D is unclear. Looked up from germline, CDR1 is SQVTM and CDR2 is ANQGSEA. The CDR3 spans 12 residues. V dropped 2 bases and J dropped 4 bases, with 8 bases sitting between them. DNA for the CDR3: TGCAGCGTTGAACCCGGTCTCTATGGCTACACCTTC. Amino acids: CSVEPGLYGYTF.

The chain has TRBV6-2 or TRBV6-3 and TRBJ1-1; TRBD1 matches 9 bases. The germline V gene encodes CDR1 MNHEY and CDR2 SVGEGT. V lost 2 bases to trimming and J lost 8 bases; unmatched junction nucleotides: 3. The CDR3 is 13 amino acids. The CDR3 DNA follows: TGTGCCAGCAGTTACCGGGGACAGGGAGAAGCTTTCTTT. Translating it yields CASSYRGQGEAFF.

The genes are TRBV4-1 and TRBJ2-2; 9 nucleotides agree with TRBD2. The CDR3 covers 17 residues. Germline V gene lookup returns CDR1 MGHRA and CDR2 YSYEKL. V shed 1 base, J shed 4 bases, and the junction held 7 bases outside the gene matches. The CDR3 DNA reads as TGCGCCAGCAGCCAAGTCGGGGGACTAGCAACCACCGGGGAGCTGTTTTTT. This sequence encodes CASSQVGGLATTGELFF.